This entry lists 10 T cell receptor beta chains sequenced from one sample in a study of T cells after yellow fever vaccination. TCRdb re-called the 5' RACE reads through MiXCR, storing one row per CDR3 protein. The table shows 240,000 or so distinct CDR3 sequences, with 6.9% occurring only once. The sequenced sample was CD4+ T cells sorted from PBMCs, obtained 15 days after the yellow fever booster vaccination. Receptors originate from a man aged 30 to 45 who received the YFV17D yellow fever vaccine.

A word on this clonotype: A much larger clone lies a single base off, so this may be a read error. V is TRBV19 and J is TRBJ2-2, with a weak D call TRBD2 (5 bases). The length of the CDR3 is 15 residues. CDR1 LNHDA and CDR2 SQIVND come from the germline V gene (reference sequence). The V end lost 5 bases, the J end lost 5 bases, and 15 bases lay between the germline ends. The CDR3 nucleotides are TGTGCCAGTAGTCGGTGGCAGCGGAGTACCGGGGAGCTGTTTTTT. Amino acid sequence: CASSRWQRSTGELFF.

This clonotype was recorded many times. J is TRBJ2-1 and V is TRBV5-1; tentative D call: TRBD1 (5 bases). CDR3 size: 18 residues. The germline V gene has CDR1 SGHRS and CDR2 YFSETQ. Trimming left V 0 bases short and J 0 bases short, with 16 bases between. The CDR3 region has the DNA TGCGCCAGCAGCTTGGCCTCCGGACAAGGCGGCTCCTACAATGAGCAGTTCTTC. This sequence encodes CASSLASGQGGSYNEQFF. The whole variable domain, filled in from reference TRBV5-1 and TRBJ2-1, reads KAGVTQTPRYLIKTRGQQVTLSCSPISGHRSVSWYQQTPGQGLQFLFEYFSETQRNKGNFPGRFSGRQFSNSRSEMNVSTLELGDSALYLCASSLASGQGGSYNEQFFGPGTRLTVL.

This chain uses TRBV15 with TRBJ1-5, with D tentatively TRBD1 (6 bases). The germline CDR1 and CDR2 sequences are LNHNV and YYDKDF (reference sequence). V lost 6 bases to trimming and J lost 4 bases, with 10 bases between them. CDR3 length: 13 residues. In DNA form, the CDR3 reads TGTGCCACCAGGGGGACATTGAATCAGCCCCAGCATTTT. This encodes CATRGTLNQPQHF.

This clonotype came up a few times. The chain is built from TRBV3-1 and TRBJ2-1; 7 bases fit TRBD2. Germline loops: CDR1 LGHDT, CDR2 YNNKEL (reference sequence). The CDR3 has 16 amino acids. V was pared by 6 bases and J by 2 bases, with 10 bases of the junction left unmatched. DNA of the CDR3: TGTGCCAGCAGTAGGTGGGAGGGCCGGGCCTACAATGAGCAGTTCTTC. This encodes CASSRWEGRAYNEQFF.

This clonotype appeared many times. The rearrangement uses TRBV5-1 and TRBJ2-7, with D uncertain. This CDR3 spans 12 amino acids. Germline CDR1 SGHRS, CDR2 YFSETQ. Trimming stripped 4 bases from V and 2 bases from J, with 7 bases between. CDR3 protein: CASSPTAYEQYF. CDR3 coding DNA: TGCGCCAGCAGCCCCACCGCCTACGAGCAGTACTTC.

The V call is TRBV9, the J call TRBJ2-7; D is undetermined. CDR1 SGDLS and CDR2 YYNGEE come from the germline V gene. The CDR3 is 14 residues long. The V and J ends lost 0 bases and 2 bases respectively, with 9 bases between them. The CDR3 reads CASSVDPGTYEQYF. The CDR3 region has the DNA TGTGCCAGCAGCGTAGACCCAGGCACCTACGAGCAGTACTTC.

This clonotype was detected a few times. V is TRBV20-1 and J is TRBJ2-4; D might be TRBD2 (7 bases). The CDR3 runs 16 residues. V was cut by 1 base and J by 2 bases, with 15 bases left in between. Germline lookup yields CDR1 DFQATT and CDR2 SNEGSKA (reference sequence). CDR3 amino acids: CSARAERGGTKNIQYF. The DNA for the CDR3 is TGCAGTGCTAGAGCGGAGAGGGGGGGGACCAAAAACATTCAGTACTTC.

This clonotype was seen a few times. This CDR3 reads CASSPGRTGEPQHF. CDR3 nucleotides: TGCGCCAGCAGCCCAGGACGGACGGGGGAGCCCCAGCATTTT. This sequence joins TRBV5-1 and TRBJ1-5, with D tentatively TRBD1 (5 bases). The CDR3 runs to 14 residues. V was shortened by 4 bases and J by 8 bases, with 16 bases between the two germline ends. Germline CDR1 and CDR2: SGHRS and YFSETQ. Together with reference TRBV5-1 and TRBJ1-5, the CDR3 gives the full variable domain: KAGVTQTPRYLIKTRGQQVTLSCSPISGHRSVSWYQQTPGQGLQFLFEYFSETQRNKGNFPGRFSGRQFSNSRSEMNVSTLELGDSALYLCASSPGRTGEPQHFGDGTRLSIL.

V is TRBV5-1 and J is TRBJ1-1; D uncertain. Trimming left V 2 bases short and J 0 bases short, with 11 bases between. This CDR3 is built from 15 residues. CDR1 and CDR2 from the germline V gene are SGHRS and YFSETQ. In nucleotides, the CDR3 is TGCGCCAGCAGCTTTTGGACTGACATGAACACTGAAGCTTTCTTT. Translation: CASSFWTDMNTEAFF.

This chain uses TRBV10-3 with TRBJ2-6, with 9 bases identical to TRBD1. CDR1 is ENHRY, CDR2 SYGVKD, per germline. This CDR3 comprises 19 residues. V gave up 2 bases and J gave up 1 base; unmatched junction bases: 9. The chain's CDR3 is CAISETSGTGPSGANVLTF. In DNA, the CDR3 is TGTGCCATCAGTGAGACCTCCGGGACAGGGCCTTCTGGGGCCAACGTCCTGACTTTC.